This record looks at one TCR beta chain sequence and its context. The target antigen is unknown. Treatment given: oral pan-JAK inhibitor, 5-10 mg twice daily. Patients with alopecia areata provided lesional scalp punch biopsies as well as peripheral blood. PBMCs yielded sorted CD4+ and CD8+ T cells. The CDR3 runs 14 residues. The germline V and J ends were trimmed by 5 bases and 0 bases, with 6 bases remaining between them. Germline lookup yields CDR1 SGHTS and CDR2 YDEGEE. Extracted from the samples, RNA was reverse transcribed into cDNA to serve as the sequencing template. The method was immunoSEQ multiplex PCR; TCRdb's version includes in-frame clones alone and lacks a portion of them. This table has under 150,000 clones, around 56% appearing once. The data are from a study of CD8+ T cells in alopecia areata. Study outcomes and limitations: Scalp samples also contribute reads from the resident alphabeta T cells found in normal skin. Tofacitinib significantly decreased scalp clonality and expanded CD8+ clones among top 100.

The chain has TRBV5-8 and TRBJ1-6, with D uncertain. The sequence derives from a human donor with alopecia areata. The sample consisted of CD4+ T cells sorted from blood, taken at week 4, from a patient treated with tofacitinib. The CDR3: CASRGNSYNSPLHF. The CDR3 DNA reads TGTGCCAGCAGGGGTAACTCCTATAATTCACCCCTCCACTTT.